This T cell receptor (beta chain) was captured in a study of blood T cells in healthy people across ages. Regarding the study as a whole: More naive CD4+ cells and higher diversity were found in long-lived than in aged donors.

Germline CDR1 is MNHEY and CDR2 is SMNVEV (reference sequence). V was pared by 3 bases and J by 4 bases, with 5 bases of the junction left unmatched. This CDR3 region has 14 residues. It was with a sample-barcoded 5' primer and a J-beta primer mix that a second PCR of roughly 6 to 11 cycles was run. TCRdb itself ran the 5' RACE reads through MiXCR, one entry per CDR3 protein. The repertoire has some 760,000 distinct CDR3 sequences, roughly 25% of them found once; the top ten carry 9% to 9.5%. Turning to this clonotype: Antigen: not known.

In addition, the sample was reused for a study of T cells of mothers and their children. In that study: No persistent microchimeric T cell clones were detected.

V and J are TRBV27 and TRBJ2-7, with 8 bases fitting TRBD1. The origin of this receptor is a boy younger than 18 in good health. The specimen was blood. CDR3 sequence: CASSFAGGGYEQYF. As DNA, the CDR3 is TGTGCCAGCAGTTTCGCAGGGGGCGGGTACGAGCAGTACTTC.